This T cell receptor beta chain emerged from a study of shared clonotypes between healthy human individuals. This clone was seen just once. Its antigen is not identified. Overall study results and limits: Generally, naive subsets (rather than memory subsets) showed larger estimated richness. Shared clonotypes: approximately 5.3% naive CD4, roughly 3.8% naive CD8, about 2.4% memory CD4, 0.4% to 0.45% memory CD8.

The deep-level immunoSEQ assay was used. The protocol was immunoSEQ multiplex PCR, while the TCRdb copy is restricted to in-frame clones and leaves out a portion. The table includes roughly 400,000 clones, about 96% detected once. Sequenced: memory CD8+ T cells sorted from blood. Subset here: CD45RO+ cells pooled with CCR7-negative TemRA cells. This clonotype originated in a man in his thirties or forties in good health.

CDR3 sequence: CASSLTGGQGSGYTF. The CDR3 coding sequence is TGCGCCAGCAGCTTGACCGGGGGACAGGGCAGCGGCTACACCTTC. The chain is built from TRBV5-1 and TRBJ1-2, with 9 bases identical to TRBD1. With V trimmed by 1 base and J by 8 bases, 9 bases remained unmatched. The CDR3 has 15 amino acids. CDR1 SGHRS and CDR2 YFSETQ come from the germline V gene.